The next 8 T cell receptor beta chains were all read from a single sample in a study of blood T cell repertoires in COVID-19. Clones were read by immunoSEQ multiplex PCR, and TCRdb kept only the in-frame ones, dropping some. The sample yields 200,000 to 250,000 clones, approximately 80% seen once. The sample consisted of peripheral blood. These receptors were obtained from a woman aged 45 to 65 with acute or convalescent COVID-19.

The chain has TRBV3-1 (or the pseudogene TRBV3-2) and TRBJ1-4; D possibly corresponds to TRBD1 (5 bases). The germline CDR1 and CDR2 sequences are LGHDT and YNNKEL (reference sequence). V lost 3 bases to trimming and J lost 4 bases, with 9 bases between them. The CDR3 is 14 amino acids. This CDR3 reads CASSHTGINEKLFF. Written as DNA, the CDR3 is TGTGCCAGCAGCCACACAGGAATTAATGAAAAACTGTTTTTT.

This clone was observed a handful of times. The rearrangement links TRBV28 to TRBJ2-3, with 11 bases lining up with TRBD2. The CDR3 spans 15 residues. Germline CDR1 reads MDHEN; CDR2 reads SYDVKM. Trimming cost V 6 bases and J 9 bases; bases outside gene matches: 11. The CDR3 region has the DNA TGTGCCAGCAGCACGGGCACTAGCGGGGGCAACACGCAGTATTTT. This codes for CASSTGTSGGNTQYF.

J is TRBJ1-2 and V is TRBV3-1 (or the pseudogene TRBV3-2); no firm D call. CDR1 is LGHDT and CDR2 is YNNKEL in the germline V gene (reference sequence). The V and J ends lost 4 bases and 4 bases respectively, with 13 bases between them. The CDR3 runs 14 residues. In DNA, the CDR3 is TGTGCCAGCAGCCGTGCCGGGTCGATCTATGGCTACACCTTC. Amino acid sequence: CASSRAGSIYGYTF.

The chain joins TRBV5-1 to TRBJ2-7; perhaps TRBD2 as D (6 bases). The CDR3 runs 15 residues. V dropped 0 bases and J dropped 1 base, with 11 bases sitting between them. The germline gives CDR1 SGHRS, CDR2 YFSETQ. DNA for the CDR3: TGCGCCAGCAGCTTGGAGTTAGCGGTATCCTACGAGCAGTACTTC. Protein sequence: CASSLELAVSYEQYF.

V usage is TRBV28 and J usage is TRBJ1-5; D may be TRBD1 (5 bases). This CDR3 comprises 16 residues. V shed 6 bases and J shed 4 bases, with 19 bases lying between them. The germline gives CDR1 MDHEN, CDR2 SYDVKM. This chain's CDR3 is CASSLPQGGGNQPQHF. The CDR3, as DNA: TGTGCCAGCAGCCTCCCCCAGGGAGGAGGAAATCAGCCCCAGCATTTT.

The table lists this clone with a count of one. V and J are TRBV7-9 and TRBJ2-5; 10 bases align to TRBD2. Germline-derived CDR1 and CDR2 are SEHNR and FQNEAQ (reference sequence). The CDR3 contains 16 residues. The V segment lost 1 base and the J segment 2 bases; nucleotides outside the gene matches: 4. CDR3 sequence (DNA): TGTGCCAGCAGCTTAGGTACTAGCGGGATACAAGAGACCCAGTACTTC. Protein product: CASSLGTSGIQETQYF. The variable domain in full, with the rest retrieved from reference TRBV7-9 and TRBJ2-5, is DTGVSQNPRHKITKRGQNVTFRCDPISEHNRLYWYRQTLGQGPEFLTYFQNEAQLEKSRLLSDRFSAERPKGSFSTLEIQRTEQGDSAMYLCASSLGTSGIQETQYFGPGTRLLVL.

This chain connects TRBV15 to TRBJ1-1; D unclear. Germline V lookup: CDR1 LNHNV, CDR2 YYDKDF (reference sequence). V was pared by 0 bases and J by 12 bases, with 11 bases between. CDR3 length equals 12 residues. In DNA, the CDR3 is TGTGCCACCAGCAGAGATACGGGAACGACTTTCTTT. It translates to CATSRDTGTTFF.

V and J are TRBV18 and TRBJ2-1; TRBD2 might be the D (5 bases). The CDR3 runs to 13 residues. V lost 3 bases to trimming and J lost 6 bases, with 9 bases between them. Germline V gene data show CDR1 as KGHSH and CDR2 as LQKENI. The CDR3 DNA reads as TGTGCCAGCTCACCGCGGGCCCCCAATGAGCAGTTCTTC. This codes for CASSPRAPNEQFF.